Listed below are T cell receptor beta chains from one sample, sequenced in a study of OX40 agonist ivuxolimab in advanced cancers. Assay used: immunoSEQ multiplex PCR; TCRdb lists only in-frame clones, some missing. Among around 68,000 clones listed, 86% were seen once. The specimen was CD4+ or CD8+ T cells sorted from blood, collected in a trial of the OX40 agonist ivuxolimab. The receptors come from an adult with an advanced solid tumor such as melanoma, head and neck, liver or kidney cancer. CDR3s include the opening cysteine and the closing phenylalanine or tryptophan. Each record gives: J gene, clone size, V gene, D gene, CDR3 protein, CDR3 DNA. D genes are given only for firm matches. Some rows have no size entry. The others give once, few or many, or a class for an expanded clone.

>TRBJ1-2|-|TRBV11-2|-
CASSKKLSGQQHYGYTF
TGTGCCAGCAGCAAAAAGTTATCGGGACAACAACACTATGGCTACACCTTC
>TRBJ2-7|-|TRBV9|-
CASSVGSSKSYEQYF
TGTGCCAGCAGCGTAGGGTCTAGCAAGTCCTACGAGCAGTACTTC
>TRBJ2-5|-|TRBV28|-
CASSRTNQETQYF
TGTGCCAGCAGTAGGACTAACCAAGAGACCCAGTACTTC
>TRBJ1-2|-|TRBV5-1|TRBD1
CASSLQGDLNYGYTF
TGCGCCAGCAGCCTACAGGGGGACCTTAACTATGGCTACACCTTC
>TRBJ2-1|few|TRBV10-1|TRBD2
CASSESLAGGRNEQFF
TGCGCCAGCAGTGAGTCTCTAGCGGGAGGTAGGAATGAGCAGTTCTTC
>TRBJ1-1|-|TRBV11-2|TRBD1
CASSATGQMNTEAFF
TGTGCCAGCAGCGCTACGGGACAGATGAACACTGAAGCTTTCTTT
>TRBJ2-1|-|TRBV5-1|-
CASSPDSVAYNEQFF
TGCGCCAGCAGCCCCGATTCGGTGGCGTACAATGAGCAGTTCTTC
>TRBJ2-5|-|TRBV5-6|-
CASSLLVQETQYF
TGTGCCAGCAGCTTGTTGGTACAAGAGACCCAGTACTTC
>TRBJ2-7|-|TRBV6-6|-
CASTPRGDTYEQYF
TGTGCCAGTACCCCCCGAGGCGACACCTACGAGCAGTACTTC
>TRBJ2-1|-|TRBV27|TRBD2
CASKLAGTYNEQFF
TGTGCCAGCAAACTAGCGGGCACCTACAATGAGCAGTTCTTC
>TRBJ2-2|-|TRBV5-1|-
CASSLIQDGFGTGELFF
TGCGCCAGCAGCTTGATTCAAGATGGCTTCGGCACCGGGGAGCTGTTTTTT
>TRBJ2-7|-|TRBV5-4|-
CASSTQHYEQYF
TGTGCCAGCAGCACACAACACTACGAGCAGTACTTC
>TRBJ1-1|few|TRBV30|-
CAWGIVRGGAFF
TGTGCCTGGGGCATAGTGAGGGGAGGCGCTTTCTTT
>TRBJ2-1|-|TRBV5-1|TRBD1
CASSWGTGGDEQFF
TGCGCCAGCAGCTGGGGGACAGGGGGCGACGAGCAGTTCTTC
>TRBJ2-1|-|TRBV5-1|TRBD2
CASSRTSGSEDEQFF
TGCGCCAGCAGCCGCACTAGCGGGAGTGAGGATGAGCAGTTCTTC
>TRBJ2-7|-|TRBV5-1|-
CASSLSGERLDEQYF
TGCGCCAGCAGCTTGTCTGGGGAGCGTCTGGACGAGCAGTACTTC